This T cell receptor beta chain was recorded in a study of T-cell memory formation after mild COVID-19. General study findings and limits: Contracting clones from day 15 to 85 had balanced CD4/CD8; later expanders favoured CD4+.

In the case of this clonotype: Its antigen is currently unknown.

Germline assignment: CDR1 DFQATT and CDR2 SNEGSKA (reference sequence). The CDR3 is made up of 14 amino acids. V was trimmed by 0 bases and J by 0 bases, leaving 8 bases between them. Barcoded TCR alpha and TCR beta cDNA libraries with UMIs came from 5'RACE using constant-segment primers. TCRdb ran MiXCR on the 5' RACE reads and lists one entry per CDR3 protein. Of 500,000 to 550,000 distinct CDR3 sequences in the sample, roughly 22% were seen once. This clonotype originated in an adult woman who had mild COVID-19 (a few samples of this study predate the infection). Cell type and time point are not known. The sample consisted of PBMCs or a T cell subset sorted from them (not recorded which). The V call is TRBV20-1, the J call TRBJ1-1; D is unresolved. CDR3 coding DNA: TGCAGTGCTAGAGATGGCCGACTGAACACTGAAGCTTTCTTT. As protein: CSARDGRLNTEAFF.